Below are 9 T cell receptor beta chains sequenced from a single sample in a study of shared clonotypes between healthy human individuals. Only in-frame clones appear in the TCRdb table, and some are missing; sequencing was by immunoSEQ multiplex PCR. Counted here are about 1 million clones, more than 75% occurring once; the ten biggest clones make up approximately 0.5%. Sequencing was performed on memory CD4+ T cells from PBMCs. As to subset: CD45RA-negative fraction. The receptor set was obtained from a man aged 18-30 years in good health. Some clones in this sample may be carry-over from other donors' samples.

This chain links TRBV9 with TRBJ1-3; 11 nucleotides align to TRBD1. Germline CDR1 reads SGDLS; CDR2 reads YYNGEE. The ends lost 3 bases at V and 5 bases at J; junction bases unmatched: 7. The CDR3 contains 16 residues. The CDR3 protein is CASSATDRGRRNTIYF. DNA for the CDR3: TGTGCCAGCAGCGCCACGGACAGGGGGCGAAGAAACACCATATATTTT.

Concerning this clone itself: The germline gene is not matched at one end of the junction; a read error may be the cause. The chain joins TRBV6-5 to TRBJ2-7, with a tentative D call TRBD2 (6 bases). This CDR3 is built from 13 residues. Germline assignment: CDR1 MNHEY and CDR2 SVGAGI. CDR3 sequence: CASSYSTLTAGTF. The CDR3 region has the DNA TGTGCCAGCAGTTACTCGACCTTGACGGCAGGGACTTTC.

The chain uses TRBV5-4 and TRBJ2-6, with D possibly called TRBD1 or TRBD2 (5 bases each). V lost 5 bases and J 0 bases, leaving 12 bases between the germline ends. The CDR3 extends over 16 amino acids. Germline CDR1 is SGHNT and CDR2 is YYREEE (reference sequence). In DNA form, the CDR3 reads TGTGCCAGCAGATGGGACCTCCCCTCTGGGGCCAACGTCCTGACTTTC. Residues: CASRWDLPSGANVLTF.

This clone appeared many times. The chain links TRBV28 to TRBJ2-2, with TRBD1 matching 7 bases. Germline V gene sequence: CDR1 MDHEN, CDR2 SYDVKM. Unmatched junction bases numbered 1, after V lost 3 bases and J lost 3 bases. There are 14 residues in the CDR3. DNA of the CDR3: TGTGCCAGCAGTTTCGACAGGGACACCGGGGAGCTGTTTTTT. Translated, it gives CASSFDRDTGELFF.

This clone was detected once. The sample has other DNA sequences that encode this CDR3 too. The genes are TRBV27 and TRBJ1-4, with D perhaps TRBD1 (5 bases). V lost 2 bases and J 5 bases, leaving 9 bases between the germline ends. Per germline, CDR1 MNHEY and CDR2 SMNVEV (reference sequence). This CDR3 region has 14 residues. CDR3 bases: TGTGCCAGCAGTTTACGACAGAGCAATGAAAAACTGTTTTTT. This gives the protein CASSLRQSNEKLFF.

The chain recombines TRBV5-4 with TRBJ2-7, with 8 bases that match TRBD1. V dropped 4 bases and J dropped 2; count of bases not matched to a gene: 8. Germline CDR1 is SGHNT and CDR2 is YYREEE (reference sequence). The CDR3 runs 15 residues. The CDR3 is CASSAGQAPTYEQYF. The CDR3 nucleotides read TGTGCCAGCAGCGCGGGACAGGCGCCCACCTACGAGCAGTACTTC.

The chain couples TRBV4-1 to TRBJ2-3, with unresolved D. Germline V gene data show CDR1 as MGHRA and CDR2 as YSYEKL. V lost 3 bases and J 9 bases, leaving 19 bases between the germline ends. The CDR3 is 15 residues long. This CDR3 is CASSHHLYTPRTQYF. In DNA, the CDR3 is TGCGCCAGCAGCCACCATTTGTATACCCCTCGCACGCAGTATTTT.

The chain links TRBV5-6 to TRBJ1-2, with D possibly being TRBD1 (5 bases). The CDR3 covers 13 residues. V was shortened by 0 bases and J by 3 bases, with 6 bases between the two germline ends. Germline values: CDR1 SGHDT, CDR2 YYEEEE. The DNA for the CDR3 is TGTGCCAGCAGCTTGGGCAGGGACTATGGCTACACCTTC. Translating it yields CASSLGRDYGYTF.

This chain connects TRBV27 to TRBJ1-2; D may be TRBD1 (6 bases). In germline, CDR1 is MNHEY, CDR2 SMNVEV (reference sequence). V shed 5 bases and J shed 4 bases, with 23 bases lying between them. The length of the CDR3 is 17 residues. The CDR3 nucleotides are TGTGCCAGCAGTCCTCGAACTACAGGGAAATTAACCTATGGCTACACCTTC. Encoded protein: CASSPRTTGKLTYGYTF.